A single sample is the source of the 3 T cell receptor beta chains below, sequenced in a study of shared clonotypes between healthy human individuals (TCRdb year 2020). To prepare the library, the immunoSEQ multiplex PCR assay was applied. TCRdb carries this immuneACCESS record with in-frame sequences only. Its versions omit some clonotypes, under half of them owing to an unresolved V gene in the studies checked, with the rest unexplained. The sample has under 600,000 clones on record, about 96% of them singletons. Approximately 0.06% of the sample lies in the top ten. Sequences were obtained from naive CD4+ T cells sorted from blood. The meaning of the sample's cell subset or site label: CD45RA+ positively selected. The receptors were gathered from a woman in her twenties or thirties in good health.

The rearrangement links TRBV19 to TRBJ1-5; 9 bases match TRBD1. The J segment lost 6 bases and the V segment lost 10 bases, leaving 13 bases of the junction unmatched. This CDR3 spans 15 amino acids. Germline CDR1 LNHDA, CDR2 SQIVND (reference sequence). DNA of the CDR3: TGTGCCACCTCGTTCTCCCCACAGGGGGCTCAGCCCCAGCATTTT. Protein product: CATSFSPQGAQPQHF.

J is TRBJ1-5 and V is TRBV27; TRBD1 might be the D (5 bases). V was trimmed by 2 bases and J by 5 bases, leaving 13 bases between them. In germline, CDR1 is MNHEY, CDR2 SMNVEV (reference sequence). The CDR3 extends over 15 amino acids. The CDR3 sequence is CASSLAQGRDQPQHF. The CDR3 bases are TGTGCCAGCAGTTTAGCCCAGGGCCGAGATCAGCCCCAGCATTTT.

The J gene is TRBJ2-2, the V gene TRBV28; D possibly corresponds to TRBD2 (6 bases). V gave up 6 bases and J gave up 2 bases, with 13 bases separating them. CDR1 is MDHEN, CDR2 SYDVKM, per germline. The CDR3 runs 15 residues. Here the CDR3 reads CASSLPGDNTGELFF. The DNA for the CDR3 is TGTGCCAGCAGCCTGCCGGGAGATAACACCGGGGAGCTGTTTTTT.